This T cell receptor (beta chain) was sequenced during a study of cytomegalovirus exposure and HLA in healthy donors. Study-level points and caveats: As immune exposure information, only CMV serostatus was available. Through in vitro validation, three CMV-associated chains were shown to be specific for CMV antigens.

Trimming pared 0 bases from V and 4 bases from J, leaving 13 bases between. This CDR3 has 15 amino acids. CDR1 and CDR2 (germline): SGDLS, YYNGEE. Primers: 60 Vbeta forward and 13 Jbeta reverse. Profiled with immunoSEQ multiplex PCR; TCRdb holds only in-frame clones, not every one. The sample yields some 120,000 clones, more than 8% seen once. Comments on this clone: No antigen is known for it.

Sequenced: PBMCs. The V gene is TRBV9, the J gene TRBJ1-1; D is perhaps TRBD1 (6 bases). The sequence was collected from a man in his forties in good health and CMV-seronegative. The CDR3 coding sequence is TGTGCCAGCAGCGTAGGTCAGGGGATGGGCACTGAAGCTTTCTTT. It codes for CASSVGQGMGTEAFF. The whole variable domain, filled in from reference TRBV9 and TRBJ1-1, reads DSGVTQTPKHLITATGQRVTLRCSPRSGDLSVYWYQQSLDQGLQFLIQYYNGEERAKGNILERFSAQQFPDLHSELNLSSLELGDSALYFCASSVGQGMGTEAFFGQGTRLTVV.